This TCR beta chain was sequenced in a study of radiation and T cells in renal cell carcinoma. Time point here: blood 2 weeks post-SBRT. Treatment in this sample: 15 Gy SBRT to primary tumor, nephrectomy 4 weeks later. Per the germline V gene, CDR1 is MGHDK and CDR2 is SYGVNS. V lost 3 bases to trimming and J lost 3 bases, with 8 bases between them. The CDR3 has 14 residues. This table comes from immunoSEQ multiplex PCR, and its TCRdb copy is limited to in-frame clones, with some not included. The data hold about 120,000 clones, with around 81% observed a single time. Specimen: blood, collected from a patient whose treatment included radiotherapy and nephrectomy. This rearrangement joins TRBV25-1 to TRBJ1-4, with no clear D. The sequence came from a man in his fifties with renal cell carcinoma. The CDR3 protein is CASSDGLANEKLFF. In DNA form, the CDR3 reads TGTGCCAGCAGTGACGGATTAGCTAATGAAAAACTGTTTTTT.